This T cell receptor (beta chain) was profiled in a study of blood T cell repertoires in COVID-19. Background on the study: The cDNA or gDNA used as material had been derived from T cells, B-cell-depleted T cells, or PBMCs.

This CDR3 is 15 amino acids long. V dropped 6 bases and J dropped 11; count of bases not matched to a gene: 18. In germline, CDR1 is MNHEY, CDR2 SVGAGI. Authors' analysis steps: Estimated nucleated cell counts came from reference gene primer amplification. Data came from immunoSEQ multiplex PCR; TCRdb stores just in-frame clones and leaves some out. The V and J calls and clone size are taken from that table; D and trimming were inferred from the DNA. The sample yields about 250,000 clones, 70% to 90% seen once. Among Cohort 3 donors, those recovered had two negative PCRs, clearance, or symptom resolution. This clone was detected only a few times.

The genes are TRBV6-5 and TRBJ1-1; 7 bases are a match to TRBD1. The receptor comes from a man between 35 and 55 years old who had recovered from COVID-19. The source material was PBMCs or T cells enriched from blood (not recorded which). In nucleotides, the CDR3 is TGTGCCAGCAGATGGACGGGACAGCCTACGGTAGAGGCTTTCTTT. Its translation: CASRWTGQPTVEAFF.